The TCR beta chain under discussion was sequenced for a study of tumor T cells in aggressive B-cell lymphoma (dated by TCRdb to about 2017). Comments on this clone: Its binding antigen is unknown. There are no base qualities to consult, and no much larger clone falls within one base.

The germline V gene yields MDHEN for CDR1 and SYDVKM for CDR2. The CDR3 sequence holds 16 residues, the cysteine and phenylalanine included. CDR3 DNA is the only sequence kept; it has 48 bases, read in frame from the first base. The V end loses 10 bases and the J end loses 5 bases, and a stretch of 23 bases separates them. The library was obtained by the immunoSEQ multiplex PCR assay. What TCRdb holds here is the immuneACCESS table cut down to in-frame rearrangements. Part of the clones is not present; checked against another copy, under half of the missing clones reflect an unresolved V gene, and the others are unexplained. Here the sample has roughly 10,000 clones; 65% to 90% occur a single time. About 4% of the sample is held by the ten biggest clonotypes.

The chain was built from TRBV28 and TRBJ2-2; TRBD1 is perhaps the D gene, given 5 matching bases. This TCR was recovered from an adult with diffuse large B cell lymphoma. Sequenced input: tumor tissue. The CDR3 loop reads CATETGPWGRTGELFF. The bases read TGTGCCACCGAAACAGGCCCTTGGGGTAGGACCGGGGAGCTGTTTTTT.